This T cell receptor (beta chain) was identified during a study of response to subunit inactivated influenza vaccine. Study conclusions and caveats: Every seasonal influenza vaccination brings in few new T cells, the authors suggested.

TCRdb re-called the RT-PCR reads through MiXCR, storing one row per CDR3 protein. The table includes about 650,000 distinct CDR3 sequences, about 14% detected once. This clonotype was counted between two and nine times. No antigen is known for it. The CDR3 runs 16 residues. Trimming pared 6 bases from V and 7 bases from J, leaving 22 bases between. Germline assignment: CDR1 MDHEN and CDR2 SYDVKM. The sequence was collected from a man aged 45 to 65 who received an inactivated influenza vaccine. The J gene is TRBJ2-1, the V gene TRBV28; D is uncertain. The material was PBMCs from blood, obtained around two weeks before vaccination. CDR3 sequence reads: CASSNPDGLGLNEQFF. The CDR3 DNA sequence: TGTGCCAGCAGCAACCCGGACGGATTGGGTTTGAATGAGCAGTTCTTC.